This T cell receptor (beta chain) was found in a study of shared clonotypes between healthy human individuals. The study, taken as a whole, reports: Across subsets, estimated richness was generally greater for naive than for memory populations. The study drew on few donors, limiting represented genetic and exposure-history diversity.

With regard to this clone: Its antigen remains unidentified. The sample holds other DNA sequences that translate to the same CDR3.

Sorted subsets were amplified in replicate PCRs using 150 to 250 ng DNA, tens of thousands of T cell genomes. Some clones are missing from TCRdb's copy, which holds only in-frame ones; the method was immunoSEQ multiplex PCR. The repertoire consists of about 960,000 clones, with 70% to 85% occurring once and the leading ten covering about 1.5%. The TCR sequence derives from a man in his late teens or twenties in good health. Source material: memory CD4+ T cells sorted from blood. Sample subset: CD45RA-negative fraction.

In DNA, the CDR3 is TGTGCCAGCTCACCACCGACAGGGAACACTGAAGCTTTCTTT. This translates into CASSPPTGNTEAFF. J is TRBJ1-1 and V is TRBV18, with D possibly matching TRBD1 (6 bases). V lost 0 bases, J lost 1 base, and 6 bases lay in between. Germline values: CDR1 KGHSH, CDR2 LQKENI. There are 14 residues in the CDR3. Full variable domain (remainder filled in from reference TRBV18 and TRBJ1-1): NAGVMQNPRHLVRRRGQEARLRCSPMKGHSHVYWYRQLPEEGLKFMVYLQKENIIDESGMPKERFSAEFPKEGPSILRIQQVVRGDSAAYFCASSPPTGNTEAFFGQGTRLTVV.